This TCR beta chain was recorded in a study of OX40 agonist ivuxolimab in advanced cancers. Across the whole study: Given to patients was ivuxolimab, an agonistic anti-OX40 (CD134) antibody. People in dose escalation had one of these cancers: hepatocellular carcinoma, melanoma, renal cell or head and neck cancer.

Concerning this clone: The antigen is undetermined.

Method: immunoSEQ multiplex PCR; TCRdb's copy keeps in-frame clones and lacks some. Of 28,000 or so clones in the sample, approximately 85% were seen once. CDR1 and CDR2 from the germline V gene are MGHRA and YSYEKL. The CDR3 spans 15 residues. V was clipped by 1 base and J by 8 bases, with 14 bases between them. Findings and caveats of the study: Clonal expansion from baseline to week 6 occurred in both CD4+ and CD8+ T cells.

Collection of blood occurred at baseline, at cycle 4 day 1, and at cycle 7 day 1. The chain recombines TRBV4-1 with TRBJ1-4, with a tentative D call TRBD1 (6 bases). This receptor was identified in an adult with an advanced solid tumor such as melanoma, head and neck, liver or kidney cancer. The specimen was CD4+ or CD8+ T cells sorted from blood, collected in a trial of the OX40 agonist ivuxolimab. The CDR3 reads CASSQVGAGWEKLFF. The DNA for the CDR3 is TGCGCCAGCAGCCAAGTGGGGGCGGGTTGGGAAAAACTGTTTTTT.